The clone carrying this TCR beta chain has just a few counts. The record originates from a study of response to subunit inactivated influenza vaccine. TCRdb called the RT-PCR reads again in MiXCR, with one record for every CDR3 protein. The table shows more than 700,000 distinct CDR3 sequences, with approximately 21% occurring only once. The CDR3 runs 13 residues. Germline loops: CDR1 SEHNR, CDR2 FQNEAQ (reference sequence). V gave up 6 bases and J gave up 4 bases, with 13 bases separating them. The chain has TRBV7-9 and TRBJ2-7; the D call may be TRBD1 or TRBD2 (6 bases each). Specimen: PBMCs from blood, collected roughly 5 days after vaccination. The TCR was taken from a man between 50 and 59 years old who received an inactivated influenza vaccine. CDR3 sequence reads: CASRKGEAYEQYF. The CDR3 nucleotides are TGTGCCAGCAGGAAGGGGGAGGCGTACGAGCAGTACTTC.